One and the same sample provided the 7 T cell receptor beta chains below, sequenced in a study of shared clonotypes between healthy human individuals. Method: immunoSEQ multiplex PCR; TCRdb's copy keeps in-frame clones and lacks some. The table has about 2 million clones, about 95% seen once; the top ten hold about 1.1%. Naive CD8 isolation took CD45RO-negative cells positively selected for CCR7 and excluded terminally differentiated effector memory CD45RA+ cells. Sequencing input: naive CD8+ T cells sorted from blood. These receptors originate from a man between 18 and 35 years old in good health.

The gene calls are TRBV5-1 and TRBJ2-2; no clear D. This CDR3 spans 13 amino acids. V lost 5 bases and J 4 bases, leaving 9 bases between the germline ends. Germline CDR1 is SGHRS and CDR2 is YFSETQ. CDR3 loop: CASRGYGTGELFF. The CDR3 DNA reads as TGCGCCAGCAGGGGTTACGGCACCGGGGAGCTGTTTTTT.

The V and J genes are TRBV27 and TRBJ2-5; 7 bases align to TRBD2. After removal of 2 bases from V and 5 bases from J, the junction contained 11 bases not matched to a gene. Germline V gives CDR1 MNHEY, CDR2 SMNVEV (reference sequence). CDR3 length: 16 residues. The CDR3 region has the DNA TGTGCCAGCAGTTTAGTCTCGCCCGGGGAGGGGGAGACCCAGTACTTC. Translated, it gives CASSLVSPGEGETQYF.

A word on this clone: The sample contains more than one DNA sequence encoding this CDR3. The J gene is TRBJ2-7, the V gene TRBV14, with TRBD2 matching 7 bases. The J segment lost 2 bases and the V segment lost 3 bases, leaving 1 base of the junction unmatched. The CDR3 runs to 13 residues. CDR1 SGHDN and CDR2 FVKESK come from the germline V gene. The DNA for the CDR3 is TGTGCCAGCAGCCACGGGGGGACCTACGAGCAGTACTTC. Translated: CASSHGGTYEQYF.

This chain uses TRBV7-9 with TRBJ2-3; 9 bases agree with TRBD2. This CDR3 is built from 15 residues. Germline V lookup: CDR1 SEHNR, CDR2 FQNEAQ (reference sequence). V shed 8 bases and J 0 bases; nucleotides not matched to a gene: 6. CDR3 coding DNA: TGTGCCAGCGCCCTTAGCGGGAGTAGCACAGATACGCAGTATTTT. This translates into CASALSGSSTDTQYF.

The rearrangement joins TRBV25-1 to TRBJ2-7; 10 bases line up with TRBD2. Germline CDR1 and CDR2: MGHDK and SYGVNS. The CDR3 is made up of 17 amino acids. Losses at the gene ends were 1 base for V and 4 bases for J; bases not matched to a gene: 10. The CDR3: CASSEFTTSGTLYEQYF. The DNA for the CDR3 is TGTGCCAGCAGTGAATTCACCACTAGCGGGACTTTATACGAGCAGTACTTC.

The chain recombines TRBV6-5 with TRBJ2-5; a possible D gene is TRBD2 (6 bases). The CDR3 loop spans 16 amino acids. V was shortened by 0 bases and J by 0 bases, with 11 bases between the two germline ends. CDR1 and CDR2 (germline): MNHEY, SVGAGI. CDR3 sequence: CASSYSPSAYQETQYF. CDR3 coding DNA: TGTGCCAGCAGTTACTCGCCTAGCGCCTACCAAGAGACCCAGTACTTC.

The genes are TRBV6-5 and TRBJ1-1; D call uncertain. V was cut by 0 bases and J by 4 bases, with 12 bases left in between. CDR1 is MNHEY, CDR2 SVGAGI, per germline. The CDR3 sequence is 15 residues long. For the CDR3, the DNA is TGTGCCAGCAGTTACTCGTTAGGGTCGGGCACTGAAGCTTTCTTT. It codes for CASSYSLGSGTEAFF.